Reported below is one T cell receptor beta chain. Antigen unknown. This CDR3 spans 15 amino acids. After removal of 6 bases from V and 0 bases from J, the junction contained 7 bases not matched to a gene. Germline assignment: CDR1 MRHNA and CDR2 SNTAGT. The data stem from a study of spatial heterogeneity in lung cancer. Overall study context: Tumor regions showed TCR transcript counts that correlated strongly with a T cell module score from matched bulk RNA-seq. Raw reads showed each unique TCR and UMI combination turning up more than ten times on average. Study-wide points: Higher tumor mutation counts went along with higher counts of expanded intratumoral alpha and beta TCRs.

One entry per CDR3 protein, called by TCRdb with MiXCR from the 5' RACE reads. The data contain 2,200 or so distinct CDR3 sequences, about 15% of them singletons. Time point given: sample taken at primary tumor resection. Samples were obtained from about 72 donors, all untreated early-stage non-small cell lung cancer patients. In each case, whole RNA from tumor, nontumor lung or frozen PBMC was sequenced unsorted. The receptor's source is a male donor with early-stage non-small cell lung cancer. The chain is built from TRBV6-4 and TRBJ1-1; 7 positions agree with TRBD1. Sequenced here: lung tumor tissue, sampled at surgery. CDR3 nucleotide sequence: TGTGCCAGCAGCCAAAGACAGGGTATGAACACTGAAGCTTTCTTT. Residues: CASSQRQGMNTEAFF.